Described below is a single T cell receptor (beta chain) sequence and its context. This entry comes from a study of blood T cell repertoires in COVID-19. Across the whole study: Material from acute and convalescent COVID-19 was sourced from the United States, Italy and Spain.

Clones were sequenced by immunoSEQ multiplex PCR, and TCRdb holds only the in-frame ones, with some missing. The data contain 200,000 to 250,000 clones, 85% to 90% of them singletons. Trimming stripped 2 bases from V and 0 bases from J, with 11 bases between. This CDR3 comprises 16 residues. Germline CDR1 LGHDT, CDR2 YNNKEL (reference sequence). This chain connects TRBV3-1 (or the pseudogene TRBV3-2) to TRBJ1-3; the D is unclear. This clonotype was sampled from a man aged 50 to 59 who had been exposed to COVID-19. The specimen sequenced was PBMCs or T cells enriched from blood (not recorded which). The CDR3 spells CASSQSTPNSGNTIYF. The CDR3 nucleotides are TGTGCCAGCAGCCAATCAACTCCAAACTCTGGAAACACCATATATTTT.